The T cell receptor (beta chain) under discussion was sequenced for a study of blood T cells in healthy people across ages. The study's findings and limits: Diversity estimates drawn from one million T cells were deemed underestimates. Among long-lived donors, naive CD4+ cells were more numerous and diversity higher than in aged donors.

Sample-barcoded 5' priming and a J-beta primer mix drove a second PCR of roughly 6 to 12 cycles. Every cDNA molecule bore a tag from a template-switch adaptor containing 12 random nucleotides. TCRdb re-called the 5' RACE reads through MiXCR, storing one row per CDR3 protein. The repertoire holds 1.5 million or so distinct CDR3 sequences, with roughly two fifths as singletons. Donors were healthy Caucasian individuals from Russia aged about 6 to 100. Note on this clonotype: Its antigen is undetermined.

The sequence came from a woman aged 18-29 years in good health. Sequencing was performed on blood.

CDR3 protein: CASSLAGYLRETGELFF. The CDR3 nucleotides read TGCGCCAGCAGCTTGGCCGGCTACCTAAGAGAGACCGGGGAGCTGTTTTTT. The chain recombines TRBV5-1 with TRBJ2-2, with D unresolved. Germline V CDR1 and CDR2: SGHRS, YFSETQ. The CDR3 sequence is 17 residues long. V gave up 0 bases and J gave up 5 bases, with 17 bases separating them.